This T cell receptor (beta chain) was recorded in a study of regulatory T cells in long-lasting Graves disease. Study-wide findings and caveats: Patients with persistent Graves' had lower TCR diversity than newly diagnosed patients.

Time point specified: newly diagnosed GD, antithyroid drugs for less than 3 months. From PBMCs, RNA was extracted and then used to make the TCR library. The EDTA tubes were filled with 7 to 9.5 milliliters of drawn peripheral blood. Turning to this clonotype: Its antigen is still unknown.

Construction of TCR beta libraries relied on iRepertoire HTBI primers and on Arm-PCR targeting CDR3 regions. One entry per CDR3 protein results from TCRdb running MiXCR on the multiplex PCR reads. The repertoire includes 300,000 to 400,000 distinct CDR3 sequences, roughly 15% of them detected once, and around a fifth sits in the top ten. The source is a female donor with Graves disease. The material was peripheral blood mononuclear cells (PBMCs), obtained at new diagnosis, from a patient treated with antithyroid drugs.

DNA for the CDR3: TGTGCCAGCAGCGTATCCCTGGGACAGTCTCATGAAAAACTGTTTTTT. Residues: CASSVSLGQSHEKLFF. The chain uses TRBV9 and TRBJ1-4, with TRBD1 identical over 7 bases. J gave up 6 bases and V 1 base, and 9 bases lay outside the gene matches. Germline values: CDR1 SGDLS, CDR2 YYNGEE. This CDR3 has 16 amino acids.